This TCR beta chain was found in a study of graft-versus-host responses after intestinal transplantation. Study as a whole: Tacrolimus plus steroids were given to all recipients for about 3 years, preceded by anti-thymocyte globulin induction. Study-level findings and limits: Graft-donor T cell macrochimerism coincided with high graft-versus-host to host-versus-graft clonal ratios in allografts. The recipient marrow held GvH clones, and some of them showed up first in ileum or blood.

Method: immunoSEQ multiplex PCR; TCRdb's copy keeps in-frame clones and lacks some. The sample has roughly 20,000 clones, roughly 40% seen once. With approximately 200,000 irradiated, violet-dye-labeled stimulator cells, approximately 200,000 CFSE-labeled responder cells were plated. The CDR3 loop spans 14 amino acids. The germline CDR1 and CDR2 sequences are SGHRS and YFSETQ. The V gene lost 2 bases and the J gene lost 2 bases, with 10 bases spanning the gap. Worth noting for this clone: At the DNA level, this CDR3 is encoded by other sequences in the same sample as well.

The rearrangement joins TRBV5-1 to TRBJ2-5; D is unclear. The sample consisted of alloreactive CD4+ T cells from a mixed lymphocyte reaction culture, taken before intestinal transplant. Subset meaning: CFSE-low proliferating T cells sorted from roughly six-day pre-transplant mixed lymphocyte reaction (GvH or HvG direction). This sequence was found in a human patient who received an intestinal transplant. DNA for the CDR3: TGCGCCAGCAGCTTCATCCCGGATCAAGAGACCCAGTACTTC. As protein: CASSFIPDQETQYF.